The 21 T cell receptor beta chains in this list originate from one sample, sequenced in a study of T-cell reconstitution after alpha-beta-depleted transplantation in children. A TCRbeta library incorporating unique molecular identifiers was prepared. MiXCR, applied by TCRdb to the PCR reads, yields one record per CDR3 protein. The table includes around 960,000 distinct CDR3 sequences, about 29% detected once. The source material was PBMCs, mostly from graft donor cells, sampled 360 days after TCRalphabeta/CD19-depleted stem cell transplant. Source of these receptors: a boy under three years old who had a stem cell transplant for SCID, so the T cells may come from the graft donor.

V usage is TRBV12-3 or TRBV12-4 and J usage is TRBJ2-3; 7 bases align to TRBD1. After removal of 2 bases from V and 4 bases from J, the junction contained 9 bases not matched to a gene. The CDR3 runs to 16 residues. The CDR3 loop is CASSLRQGTVADTQYF. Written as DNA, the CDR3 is TGTGCCAGCAGTTTACGGCAAGGGACAGTCGCAGATACGCAGTATTTT.

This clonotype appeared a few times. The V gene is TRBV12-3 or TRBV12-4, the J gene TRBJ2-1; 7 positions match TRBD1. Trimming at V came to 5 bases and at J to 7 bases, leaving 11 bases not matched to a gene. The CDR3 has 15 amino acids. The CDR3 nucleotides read TGTGCCAGCAGTCCACTAGGGGGCGGCTTAAATGAGCAGTTCTTC. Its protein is CASSPLGGGLNEQFF.

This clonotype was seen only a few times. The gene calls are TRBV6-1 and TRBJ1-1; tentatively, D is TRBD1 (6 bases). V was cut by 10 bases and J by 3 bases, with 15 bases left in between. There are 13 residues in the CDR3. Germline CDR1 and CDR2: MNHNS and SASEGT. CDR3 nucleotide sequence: TGTGCCACCACGGGCGGGGGGCACACTGAAGCTTTCTTT. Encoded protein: CATTGGGHTEAFF.

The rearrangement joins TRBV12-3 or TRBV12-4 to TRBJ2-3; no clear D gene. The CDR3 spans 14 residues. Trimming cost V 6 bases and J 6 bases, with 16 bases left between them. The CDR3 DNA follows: TGTGCCAGCAGACCTCGACATTTGGGTGATACGCAGTATTTT. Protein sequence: CASRPRHLGDTQYF.

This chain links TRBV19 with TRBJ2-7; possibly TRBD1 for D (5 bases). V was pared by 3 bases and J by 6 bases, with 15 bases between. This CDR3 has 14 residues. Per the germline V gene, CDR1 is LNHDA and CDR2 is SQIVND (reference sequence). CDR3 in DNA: TGTGCCAGTAGTATCGACAGCCGCCCCTCCGAGCAGTACTTC. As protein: CASSIDSRPSEQYF.

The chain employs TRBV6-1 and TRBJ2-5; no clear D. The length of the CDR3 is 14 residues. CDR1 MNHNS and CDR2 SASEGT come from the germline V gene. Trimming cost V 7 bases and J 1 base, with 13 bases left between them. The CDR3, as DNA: TGTGCCAGCATCTTGGGCTTACTCCAAGAGACCCAGTACTTC. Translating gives CASILGLLQETQYF.

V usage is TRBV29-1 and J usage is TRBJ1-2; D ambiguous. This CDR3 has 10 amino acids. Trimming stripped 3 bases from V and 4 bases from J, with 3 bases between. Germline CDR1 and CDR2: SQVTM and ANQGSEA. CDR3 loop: CSVELYGYTF. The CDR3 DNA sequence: TGCAGCGTTGAGCTCTATGGCTACACCTTC.

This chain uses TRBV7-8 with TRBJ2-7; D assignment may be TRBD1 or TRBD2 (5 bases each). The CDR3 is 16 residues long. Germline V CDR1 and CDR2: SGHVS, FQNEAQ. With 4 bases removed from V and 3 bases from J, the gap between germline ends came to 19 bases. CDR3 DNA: TGTGCCAGCAGCTCAATACCGGGACGAGGCTTCTACGAGCAGTACTTC. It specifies CASSSIPGRGFYEQYF.

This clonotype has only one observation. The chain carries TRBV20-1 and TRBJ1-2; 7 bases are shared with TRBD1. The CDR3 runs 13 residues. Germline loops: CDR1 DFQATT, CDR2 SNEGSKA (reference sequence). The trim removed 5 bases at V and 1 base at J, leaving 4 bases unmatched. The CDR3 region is CSAPGQYNYGYTF. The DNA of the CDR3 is TGCAGTGCTCCGGGACAGTATAACTATGGCTACACCTTC.

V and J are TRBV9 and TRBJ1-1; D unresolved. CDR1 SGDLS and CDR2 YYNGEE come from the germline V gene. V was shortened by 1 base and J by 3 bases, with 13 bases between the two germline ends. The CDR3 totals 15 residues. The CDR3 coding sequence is TGTGCCAGCAGCGTATTACCGGGGATGGACACTGAAGCTTTCTTT. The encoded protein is CASSVLPGMDTEAFF.

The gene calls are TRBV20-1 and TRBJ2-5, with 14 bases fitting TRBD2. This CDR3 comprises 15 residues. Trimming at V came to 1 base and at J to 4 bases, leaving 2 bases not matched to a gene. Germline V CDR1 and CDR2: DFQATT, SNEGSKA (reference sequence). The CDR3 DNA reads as TGCAGTGCTAGAGCGGGGACTAGCGGGGGAGAGACCCAGTACTTC. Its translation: CSARAGTSGGETQYF.

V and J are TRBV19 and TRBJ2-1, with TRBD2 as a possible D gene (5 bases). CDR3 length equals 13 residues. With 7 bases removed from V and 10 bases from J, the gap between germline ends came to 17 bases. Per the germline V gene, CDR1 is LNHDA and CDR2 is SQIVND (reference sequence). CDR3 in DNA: TGTGCCAGTACCGGGGTAGGAGTTGCCGAGCAGTTCTTC. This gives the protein CASTGVGVAEQFF.

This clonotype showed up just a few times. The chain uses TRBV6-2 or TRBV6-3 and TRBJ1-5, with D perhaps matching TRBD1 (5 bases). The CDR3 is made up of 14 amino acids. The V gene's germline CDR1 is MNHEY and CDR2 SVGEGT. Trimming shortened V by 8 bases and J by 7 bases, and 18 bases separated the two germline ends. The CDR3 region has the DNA TGTGCCAGCTCTACGGGGGTCCTGGGGCAGCCCCAGCATTTT. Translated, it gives CASSTGVLGQPQHF.

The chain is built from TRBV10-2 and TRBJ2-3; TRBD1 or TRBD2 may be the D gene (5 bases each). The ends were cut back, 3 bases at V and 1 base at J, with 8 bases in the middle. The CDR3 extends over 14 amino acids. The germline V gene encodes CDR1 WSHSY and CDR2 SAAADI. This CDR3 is CASSERGGTDTQYF. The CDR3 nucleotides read TGCGCCAGCAGTGAAAGGGGAGGCACAGATACGCAGTATTTT.

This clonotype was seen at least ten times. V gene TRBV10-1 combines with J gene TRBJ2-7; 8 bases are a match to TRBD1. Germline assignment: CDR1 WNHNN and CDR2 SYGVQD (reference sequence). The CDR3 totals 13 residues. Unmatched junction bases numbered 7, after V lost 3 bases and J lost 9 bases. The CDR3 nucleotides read TGCGCCAGCAGTGATCCCGACAGGGGCCGGCAGTACTTC. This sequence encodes CASSDPDRGRQYF.

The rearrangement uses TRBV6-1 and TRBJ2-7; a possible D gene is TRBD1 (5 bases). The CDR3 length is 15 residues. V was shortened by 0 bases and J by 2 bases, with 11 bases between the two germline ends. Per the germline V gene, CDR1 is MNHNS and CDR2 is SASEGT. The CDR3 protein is CASSEASGFPYEQYF. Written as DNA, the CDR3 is TGTGCCAGCAGTGAAGCATCAGGGTTCCCCTACGAGCAGTACTTC.

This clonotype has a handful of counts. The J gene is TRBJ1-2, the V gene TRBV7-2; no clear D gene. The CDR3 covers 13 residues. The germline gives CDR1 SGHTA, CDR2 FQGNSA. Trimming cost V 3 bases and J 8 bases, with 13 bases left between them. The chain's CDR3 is CASSFGSAGGYTF. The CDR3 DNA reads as TGTGCCAGCAGCTTTGGTTCCGCGGGGGGCTACACCTTC.

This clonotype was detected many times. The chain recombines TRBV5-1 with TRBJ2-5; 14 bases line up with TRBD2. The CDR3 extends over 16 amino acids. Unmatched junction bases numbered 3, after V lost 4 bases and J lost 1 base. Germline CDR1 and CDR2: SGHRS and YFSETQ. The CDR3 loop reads CASSPGLAGGQETQYF. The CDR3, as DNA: TGCGCCAGCAGCCCCGGACTAGCGGGGGGCCAAGAGACCCAGTACTTC. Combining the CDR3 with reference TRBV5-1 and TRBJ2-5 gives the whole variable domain KAGVTQTPRYLIKTRGQQVTLSCSPISGHRSVSWYQQTPGQGLQFLFEYFSETQRNKGNFPGRFSGRQFSNSRSEMNVSTLELGDSALYLCASSPGLAGGQETQYFGPGTRLLVL.

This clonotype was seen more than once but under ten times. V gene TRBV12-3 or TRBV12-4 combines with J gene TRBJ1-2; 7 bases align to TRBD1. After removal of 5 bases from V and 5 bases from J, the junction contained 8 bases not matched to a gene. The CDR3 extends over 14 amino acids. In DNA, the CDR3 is TGTGCCAGCAGTCGGGACAGACTAGATTATGGCTACACCTTC. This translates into CASSRDRLDYGYTF.

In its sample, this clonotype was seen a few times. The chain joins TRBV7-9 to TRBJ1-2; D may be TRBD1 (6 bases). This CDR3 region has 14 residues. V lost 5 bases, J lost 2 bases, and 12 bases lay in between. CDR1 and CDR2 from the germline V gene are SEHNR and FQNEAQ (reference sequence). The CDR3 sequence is CASSPRTENYGYTF. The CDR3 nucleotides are TGTGCCAGCAGCCCAAGGACAGAGAACTATGGCTACACCTTC.

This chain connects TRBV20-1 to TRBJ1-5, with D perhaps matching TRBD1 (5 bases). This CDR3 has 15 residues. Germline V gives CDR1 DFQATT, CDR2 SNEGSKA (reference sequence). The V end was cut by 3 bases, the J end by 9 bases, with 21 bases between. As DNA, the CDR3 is TGCAGTGCTAGGTCACCGGGACGATGGGGATTGCCCCAGCATTTT. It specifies CSARSPGRWGLPQHF.